A selection of T cell receptor beta chains follows, all from one sample in a study of regulatory T cells in long-lasting Graves disease. Each CDR3 protein is one row after TCRdb ran MiXCR on the multiplex PCR reads. The sample has 200,000 to 250,000 distinct CDR3 sequences, roughly a fifth seen once. This same sample was also taken into another study, of T cells in Graves' hyperthyroidism and ophthalmopathy.

The sample in question was peripheral blood mononuclear cells (PBMCs), obtained at new diagnosis, from a patient treated with antithyroid drugs. The receptors shown here come from a woman between 25 and 40 years old with Graves disease. CDR3s include the opening cysteine and the closing phenylalanine or tryptophan. D genes are given only for firm matches. Size is stated for part of the rows, as once, few or many counts, or as a class when the clone is expanded.

TRBD2	TRBV9	many	TRBJ2-4	TGTGCCAGCAGCGTAGGATCTAGCGGGGGGGCCATAGCCAAAAACATTCAGTACTTC	CASSVGSSGGAIAKNIQYF
.	TRBV7-2	many	TRBJ2-1	TGTGCCAGCAGCCGAAAGGGACTCTCCTACAATGAGCAGTTCTTC	CASSRKGLSYNEQFF
.	TRBV18	many	TRBJ1-1	TGTGCCAGCTTAATGGGGATGAACACTGAAGCTTTCTTT	CASLMGMNTEAFF
.	TRBV6-1	many	TRBJ1-1	TGTGCCAGCAGTCCCAAAGGGACTGTGGGTAGGCGCACTGAAGCTTTCTTT	CASSPKGTVGRRTEAFF
.	TRBV20-1	many	TRBJ1-6	TGCAGTGCTAGTAGGGGTGGCTCCTATAATTCACCCCTCCACTTT	CSASRGGSYNSPLHF
.	TRBV28	many	TRBJ2-2	TGTGCCAGCAGGCGGAACACCGGGGAGCTGTTTTTT	CASRRNTGELFF
TRBD1	TRBV7-9	many	TRBJ2-4	TGTGCCAGCAGCCTCGCCGGGACAGGGATAATCAGAAACATTCAGTACTTC	CASSLAGTGIIRNIQYF
TRBD1	TRBV19	.	TRBJ2-2	TGTGCCAGTAAGGGACAGGGGTGGGCCGGGGAGCTGTTTTTT	CASKGQGWAGELFF
TRBD1	TRBV11-2	.	TRBJ2-5	TGTGCCAGCAGCCCGCGACAGGGCTCGACCCAGTACTTC	CASSPRQGSTQYF
TRBD2	TRBV7-2	.	TRBJ2-7	TGTGCCAGCAGCTTAGGTTCCGGGACTAGCGGGATTGAGCAGTACTTC	CASSLGSGTSGIEQYF
.	TRBV5-5	many	TRBJ2-3	TGTGCCAGCAGCTTGATAGTGGCAGATACGCAGTATTTT	CASSLIVADTQYF
.	TRBV5-1	many	TRBJ2-4	TGCGCCAGCAGCTTGACGGCAACCGCAGAAGACATTCAGTACTTC	CASSLTATAEDIQYF
.	TRBV20-1	.	TRBJ2-3	TGCTGGCCACCTCCGGAGACGCAGTATTTT	CWPPPETQYF
.	TRBV19	many	TRBJ1-1	TGTGCCAGTAGGTTGACGAGGGGGGTAAACACTGAAGCTTTCTTT	CASRLTRGVNTEAFF
.	TRBV30	many	TRBJ1-1	TGTGCCTGGAGTCGGACACAGAACACTGAAGCTTTCTTT	CAWSRTQNTEAFF
.	TRBV11-2	many	TRBJ1-1	TGTGCCAGCCAAACCTGGGGGATGAACACTGAAGCTTTCTTT	CASQTWGMNTEAFF
TRBD2	TRBV5-1	many	TRBJ2-7	TGTGCCAGCAGCGGCGGGACTAGCGGGCCGAGCTCCTACGAGCAGTACTTC	CASSGGTSGPSSYEQYF
.	TRBV19	many	TRBJ2-1	TGTGCCAGTAGTATATCGAGATCGAACCATGAGCAGTTCTTC	CASSISRSNHEQFF
TRBD1	TRBV3-1	many	TRBJ1-2	TGTGCCAGCAGCAACAGACAGGGCCTGAATGGCTACACCTTC	CASSNRQGLNGYTF
TRBD2	TRBV11-2	many	TRBJ2-1	TGTGCCAGCAGCTTAGGTAGCGGGAGTAGGAATGAGCAGTTCTTC	CASSLGSGSRNEQFF
TRBD1	TRBV6-1	many	TRBJ1-4	TGTGCCAGCTCCAGGAAGGGGGCGAGCACAACTAATGAAAAACTGTTTTTT	CASSRKGASTTNEKLFF
TRBD1	TRBV5-6	many	TRBJ2-5	TGTGCCAGCAGCTTCGGGACAGGGTCAGAGACCCAGTACTTC	CASSFGTGSETQYF
TRBD1	TRBV6-1	many	TRBJ1-1	TGTGCCAGCAGTGAAGAGGGGACAGGAAACACTGAAGCTTTCTTT	CASSEEGTGNTEAFF